This TCR beta chain was retrieved from a study of cytomegalovirus exposure and HLA in healthy donors. About the study: A preliminary data release comprised approximately 85 million unique TCRs obtained from HLA-typed donors. The study, taken as a whole, reports: Rare TCR sequences predominated, though certain public TCRs were found in many donors.

Germline CDR1 reads MNHNY; CDR2 reads SVGAGI (reference sequence). With V trimmed by 6 bases and J by 2 bases, 10 bases remained unmatched. The CDR3 sequence is 15 residues long. Concerning this clone: What it binds is not known.

PCR used 60 Vbeta primers and 13 Jbeta primers. Methods used by the authors: As a later analysis found, there were 82 million or so unique TCR beta chains, of which roughly 11 million were shared. Measured with immunoSEQ multiplex PCR; TCRdb has only the in-frame clones, and not every one. D and trimming come from the DNA, and the V and J calls and clone size come from that table. This sample yields some 250,000 clones, of which around 76% are seen a single time; 4.5% to 6% belongs to the top ten. Specimen: PBMCs. The genes are TRBV6-6 and TRBJ2-7; 7 bases agree with TRBD1. This clonotype originated in a woman between 40 and 50 years old in good health and CMV-seropositive. CDR3 loop: CASSLRTGGTYEQYF. Written as DNA, the CDR3 is TGTGCCAGCAGCCTAAGGACAGGAGGAACCTACGAGCAGTACTTC.